This is a list of T cell receptor beta chains from one sample in a study of OX40 agonist ivuxolimab in advanced cancers. The data were produced by immunoSEQ multiplex PCR, yet TCRdb's version contains in-frame clones alone and is incomplete. Here the sample spans about 72,000 clones, around 91% being singletons. This specimen consisted of CD4+ or CD8+ T cells sorted from blood, obtained in a trial of the OX40 agonist ivuxolimab. The receptors were sampled from an adult with an advanced solid tumor such as melanoma, head and neck, liver or kidney cancer. Both conserved end residues are part of each CDR3. D genes are given only for firm matches. Clone size is shown for a subset of rows, as once, few, many or a class of expanded clone.

J gene | V gene | D gene | clone size | CDR3 DNA | CDR3 protein
TRBJ2-3 | TRBV9 | - | - | TGTGCCAGCAGCGTAGAGGGTAGCCGGGTAGATACGCAGTATTTT | CASSVEGSRVDTQYF
TRBJ2-7 | TRBV27 | - | - | TGTGCCAGCAATCGGGACGGTTCCTACGAGCAGTACTTC | CASNRDGSYEQYF
TRBJ1-6 | TRBV18 | - | - | TGTGCCAGCTCACCAACTCCCTTCTCCTATAATTCACCCCTCCACTTT | CASSPTPFSYNSPLHF
TRBJ1-4 | TRBV13 | TRBD1 | - | TGTGCCAGCAGCTTAATGACAGGGACGAGTGAAAAACTGTTTTTT | CASSLMTGTSEKLFF
TRBJ2-7 | TRBV28 | - | - | TGTGCCAGCAGTTTCGGGGGGCCTTACGAGCAGTACTTC | CASSFGGPYEQYF
TRBJ1-6 | TRBV6-5 | TRBD1 | - | TGTGCCAGCAGACGACAGGGGAGCTATAATTCACCCCTCCACTTT | CASRRQGSYNSPLHF
TRBJ2-1 | TRBV28 | TRBD1 | - | TGTGCCAGCAGTTCACCCCCCGGACAGGGGCCCAACAATGAGCAGTTCTTC | CASSSPPGQGPNNEQFF
TRBJ1-6 | TRBV21-1 | - | few | TGTGCCAGCAGCAAAGTTGGGGATAATTCACCCCTCCACTTT | CASSKVGDNSPLHF
TRBJ1-2 | TRBV5-1 | TRBD1 | - | TGCGCCAGCAGCTTGGGAACCGGGACAGTTACTAACTATGGCTACACCTTC | CASSLGTGTVTNYGYTF
TRBJ1-1 | TRBV11-3 | TRBD1 | - | TGTGCCAGCAGCTCGGGACAGGTGAACACTGAAGCTTTCTTT | CASSSGQVNTEAFF
TRBJ2-5 | TRBV5-4 | TRBD2 | - | TGTGCCAGCAGCTACCTGGGGACTAGCGGGAGGGAGACCCAGTACTTC | CASSYLGTSGRETQYF
TRBJ1-2 | TRBV19 | TRBD1 | - | TGTGCCAGTAGTTTGGGTGGACAGGGGGTTAACTATGGCTACACCTTC | CASSLGGQGVNYGYTF